A single sample is the source of the 19 T cell receptor beta chains below, sequenced in a study of OX40 agonist ivuxolimab in advanced cancers. Sequencing used immunoSEQ multiplex PCR; TCRdb keeps in-frame clones, though not all of them. The sample shows around 72,000 clones, around 83% of them seen only once. Sequences were derived from CD4+ or CD8+ T cells sorted from blood, sampled in a trial of the OX40 agonist ivuxolimab. The receptors here all came from an adult with an advanced solid tumor such as melanoma, head and neck, liver or kidney cancer.

The chain uses TRBV2 and TRBJ1-5; tentative D call: TRBD1 (5 bases). Germline V gene sequence: CDR1 SNHLY, CDR2 FYNNEI. The CDR3 has 17 amino acids. V gave up 3 bases and J gave up 2 bases, with 17 bases separating them. The CDR3 nucleotides are TGTGCCAGCAGTGATTGGGGGACCCTTCAGGGCAATCAGCCCCAGCATTTT. Protein: CASSDWGTLQGNQPQHF. The full variable domain, completed using reference TRBV2 and TRBJ1-5, is EPEVTQTPSHQVTQMGQEVILRCVPISNHLYFYWYRQILGQKVEFLVSFYNNEISEKSEIFDDQFSVERPDGSNFTLKIRSTKLEDSAMYFCASSDWGTLQGNQPQHFGDGTRLSIL.

The chain employs TRBV6-1 and TRBJ1-5, with a weak D call TRBD1 (6 bases). There are 14 residues in the CDR3. V was shortened by 5 bases and J by 4 bases, with 12 bases between the two germline ends. CDR1 is MNHNS, CDR2 SASEGT, per germline. CDR3 bases: TGTGCCAGCAGTAGGACAGACCCGAATCAGCCCCAGCATTTT. This gives the protein CASSRTDPNQPQHF.

This chain links TRBV10-2 with TRBJ1-1, with D perhaps TRBD1 (6 bases). There are 12 residues in the CDR3. V was shortened by 4 bases and J by 10 bases, with 13 bases between the two germline ends. Looked up from germline, CDR1 is WSHSY and CDR2 is SAAADI. The CDR3 DNA sequence: TGCGCCAGCAGTGTCCAGGGGTGGGGAGCTTTCTTT. Its protein is CASSVQGWGAFF.

V is TRBV5-8 and J is TRBJ1-3; no reliable D call. Trimming pared 5 bases from V and 6 bases from J, leaving 18 bases between. This CDR3 spans 15 amino acids. Germline CDR1 and CDR2: SGHTS and YDEGEE. The chain's CDR3 is CASRLRGSGLNTIYF. Here the CDR3 DNA reads TGTGCCAGCAGACTCCGAGGTTCGGGATTAAACACCATATATTTT.

The chain recombines TRBV28 with TRBJ2-5; TRBD2 matches at 8 bases. CDR3 length: 15 residues. Germline V gene sequence: CDR1 MDHEN, CDR2 SYDVKM. The ends lost 5 bases at V and 5 bases at J; junction bases unmatched: 10. The CDR3 coding sequence is TGTGCCAGCAGTCAGACGGGGGGGAGGTGGGAGACCCAGTACTTC. It yields the protein CASSQTGGRWETQYF.

This clone was recorded once. CDR3: CASSIPRGNTGELFF. DNA of the CDR3: TGTGCCAGTAGTATTCCCAGGGGAAACACCGGGGAGCTGTTTTTT. The V call is TRBV19, the J call TRBJ2-2; the D gene is possibly TRBD1 (6 bases). V dropped 3 bases and J dropped 2 bases, with 10 bases sitting between them. Germline CDR1 reads LNHDA; CDR2 reads SQIVND (reference sequence). The CDR3 extends over 15 amino acids.

This clone occurred once. The rearrangement uses TRBV2 and TRBJ1-3, with a possible D match to TRBD1 (5 bases). The CDR3 runs 17 residues. Germline CDR1 reads SNHLY; CDR2 reads FYNNEI. V lost 8 bases to trimming and J lost 0 bases, with 20 bases between them. This CDR3 reads CASGEVVRGRSGNTIYF. In DNA form, the CDR3 reads TGTGCCAGCGGGGAGGTGGTTAGGGGCCGCTCTGGAAACACCATATATTTT.

The chain employs TRBV11-3 and TRBJ1-1; D remains ambiguous. V was clipped by 0 bases and J by 11 bases, with 16 bases between them. The CDR3 runs 14 residues. Looked up from germline, CDR1 is SGHNT and CDR2 is YENEEA. The CDR3: CASSLDPSSPGAFF. The CDR3, as DNA: TGTGCCAGCAGCTTAGATCCCAGTTCACCGGGGGCTTTCTTT.

This clone was counted a single time. J is TRBJ2-1 and V is TRBV18, with D possibly matching TRBD2 (5 bases). Germline V lookup: CDR1 KGHSH, CDR2 LQKENI. The CDR3 runs 11 residues. V was cut by 2 bases and J by 12 bases, with 8 bases left in between. This chain's CDR3 is CASSPGEWQFF. CDR3 nucleotide sequence: TGTGCCAGCTCACCAGGGGAGTGGCAGTTCTTC.

The rearrangement uses TRBV5-4 and TRBJ2-5; the D gene is possibly TRBD1 (5 bases). Between the trimmed V and J ends, which lost 0 bases and 3 bases, there was a span of 12 bases. The germline CDR1 and CDR2 sequences are SGHNT and YYREEE (reference sequence). The CDR3 sequence is 15 residues long. CDR3 in amino acids: CASSLGRGTEETQYF. In DNA, the CDR3 is TGTGCCAGCAGCTTGGGTAGGGGCACTGAAGAGACCCAGTACTTC. The entire variable domain, with the rest obtained from reference TRBV5-4 and TRBJ2-5, is as follows: ETGVTQSPTHLIKTRGQQVTLRCSSQSGHNTVSWYQQALGQGPQFIFQYYREEENGRGNFPPRFSGLQFPNYSSELNVNALELDDSALYLCASSLGRGTEETQYFGPGTRLLVL.

The J gene is TRBJ2-2, the V gene TRBV6-4, with TRBD2 matching over 10 bases. The CDR3 consists of 16 residues. From germline, CDR1 is MRHNA and CDR2 SNTAGT. V trimming: 6 bases; J trimming: 4 bases; junction bases outside the gene matches: 8. CDR3 sequence reads: CASSREAGGLTGELFF. The CDR3 nucleotides read TGTGCCAGCAGCAGAGAAGCGGGGGGGCTCACCGGGGAGCTGTTTTTT.

V gene TRBV7-8 combines with J gene TRBJ1-4; TRBD1 matches at 9 bases. The CDR3 is made up of 15 amino acids. V gave up 6 bases and J gave up 6 bases; unmatched junction bases: 8. The germline V gene encodes CDR1 SGHVS and CDR2 FQNEAQ. The CDR3 nucleotides are TGTGCCAGCAGATTAACAGGGGGCGCGGATGAAAAACTGTTTTTT. Translation: CASRLTGGADEKLFF.

The V gene is TRBV9, the J gene TRBJ1-2; D uncertain. Germline values: CDR1 SGDLS, CDR2 YYNGEE. This CDR3 has 15 residues. V dropped 3 bases and J dropped 2 bases, with 14 bases sitting between them. Here the CDR3 DNA reads TGTGCCAGCAGCGGAGCCCCCGTGCGCAACTATGGCTACACCTTC. Amino acids: CASSGAPVRNYGYTF.

The rearrangement links TRBV27 to TRBJ1-2; 7 bases line up with TRBD1. Germline trimming cut 5 bases from V and 5 bases from J; bases unmatched to any gene: 11. Germline CDR1 MNHEY, CDR2 SMNVEV (reference sequence). CDR3 size: 15 residues. CDR3 residues: CASSPSGGFRYGYTF. The CDR3 bases are TGTGCCAGCAGTCCGTCAGGGGGATTTAGATATGGCTACACCTTC.

V usage is TRBV5-4 and J usage is TRBJ1-3; 9 nucleotides agree with TRBD1. Per the germline V gene, CDR1 is SGHNT and CDR2 is YYREEE (reference sequence). This CDR3 is 16 amino acids long. V was pared by 9 bases and J by 0 bases, with 10 bases of the junction left unmatched. The CDR3 bases are TGTGCCACACGGGCGGGACAGGGTCACTCTGGAAACACCATATATTTT. Its protein product is CATRAGQGHSGNTIYF.

This chain uses TRBV18 with TRBJ2-2, with D unresolved. The CDR3 totals 13 residues. CDR1 is KGHSH, CDR2 LQKENI, per germline. V dropped 2 bases and J dropped 7 bases, with 8 bases sitting between them. CDR3 sequence reads: CASSPRASGELFF. CDR3 DNA: TGTGCCAGCTCACCAAGGGCTAGCGGGGAGCTGTTTTTT.

CDR3 DNA sequence: TGTGCCAGCAGCACAGGACAGGGGTCGAACACCGGGGAGCTGTTTTTT. It is translated as CASSTGQGSNTGELFF. The chain has TRBV7-7 and TRBJ2-2, with 9 nucleotides matching TRBD1. Trimming took 5 bases from V and 0 from J; bases not matched to a gene: 4. Germline V gene lookup returns CDR1 SSHAT and CDR2 FNYEAQ (reference sequence). The length of the CDR3 is 16 residues.

Only one count was recorded for this clone. The chain joins TRBV7-2 to TRBJ2-2, with 9 bases lining up with TRBD2. The J segment lost 0 bases and the V segment lost 3 bases, leaving 5 bases of the junction unmatched. The germline gives CDR1 SGHTA, CDR2 FQGNSA. CDR3 size: 17 residues. CDR3 DNA: TGTGCCAGCAGCTTTACTAGCGGGCTAGCGAACACCGGGGAGCTGTTTTTT. This gives the protein CASSFTSGLANTGELFF.

This clone is a singleton in its sample. The chain couples TRBV7-9 to TRBJ2-1; TRBD2 aligns across 12 bases. V lost 5 bases and J lost 5; bases outside the gene matches: 7. The CDR3 spans 16 residues. From germline, CDR1 is SEHNR and CDR2 FQNEAQ (reference sequence). The chain's CDR3 is CASSRTLAGGNNEQFF. CDR3 sequence (DNA): TGTGCCAGCAGCCGTACACTAGCGGGAGGCAACAATGAGCAGTTCTTC. Combining the CDR3 with reference TRBV7-9 and TRBJ2-1 gives the whole variable domain DTGVSQNPRHKITKRGQNVTFRCDPISEHNRLYWYRQTLGQGPEFLTYFQNEAQLEKSRLLSDRFSAERPKGSFSTLEIQRTEQGDSAMYLCASSRTLAGGNNEQFFGPGTRLTVL.